The 17 T cell receptor beta chains below were found in one sample sequenced in a study of cytomegalovirus exposure and HLA in healthy donors. PCR amplification relied on 60 Vbeta primers (plus 13 Jbeta primers). The data were produced by immunoSEQ multiplex PCR, yet TCRdb's version contains in-frame clones alone and is incomplete. The data hold some 120,000 clones, with about 8% observed a single time. The source material was PBMCs. The receptors come from a woman aged 40-49 years in good health and CMV-seropositive.

This clone was recorded at least ten times. The chain is built from TRBV6-1 and TRBJ2-7, with 11 bases that match TRBD2. Germline V lookup: CDR1 MNHNS, CDR2 SASEGT. The length of the CDR3 is 15 residues. V shed 0 bases and J 2 bases; nucleotides not matched to a gene: 0. CDR3 sequence: CASSEASGGAYEQYF. The CDR3 DNA sequence: TGTGCCAGCAGTGAAGCTAGCGGGGGGGCCTACGAGCAGTACTTC.

This clone turned up a few times. The chain recombines TRBV29-1 with TRBJ2-7, with 8 nucleotides matching TRBD1. The length of the CDR3 is 11 residues. V lost 6 bases, J lost 6 bases, and 4 bases stayed unmatched. The germline V gene has CDR1 SQVTM and CDR2 ANQGSEA. CDR3 coding DNA: TGCAGCGTAGTGACAGGGGCCGAGCAGTACTTC. Its translation is CSVVTGAEQYF.

The chain combines TRBV14 with TRBJ2-7; D is perhaps TRBD1 (6 bases). The CDR3 is 14 residues long. Deletions cut 3 bases from V and 3 bases from J, with 12 bases between. The V gene's germline CDR1 is SGHDN and CDR2 FVKESK. CDR3 coding DNA: TGTGCCAGCAGCCAGGTAGCAGGGGACTACGAGCAGTACTTC. It codes for CASSQVAGDYEQYF.

In this sample, this clone turned up a few times. This chain connects TRBV2 to TRBJ2-2; tentative D call: TRBD1 (6 bases). The V gene lost 1 base and the J gene lost 6 bases, with 9 bases spanning the gap. The V gene's germline CDR1 is SNHLY and CDR2 FYNNEI. The CDR3 runs 14 residues. CDR3 sequence (DNA): TGTGCCAGCAGTGAAGACAGGGCTTCCGGGGAGCTGTTTTTT. This gives the protein CASSEDRASGELFF.

V is TRBV5-1 and J is TRBJ1-1; D is possibly TRBD1 (5 bases). Trimming cost V 2 bases and J 1 base, with 12 bases left between them. The CDR3 spans 15 residues. Germline V gene sequence: CDR1 SGHRS, CDR2 YFSETQ. CDR3 in DNA: TGCGCCAGCAGCTTAATGGGACTTCAGAACACTGAAGCTTTCTTT. This codes for CASSLMGLQNTEAFF.

This chain joins TRBV2 and TRBJ2-7; TRBD1 might be the D (6 bases). Germline V lookup: CDR1 SNHLY, CDR2 FYNNEI. Trimming pared 4 bases from V and 2 bases from J, leaving 9 bases between. The CDR3 extends over 13 amino acids. CDR3 sequence (DNA): TGTGCCAGCAGTGCTCAGGGGACCTACGAGCAGTACTTC. Protein sequence: CASSAQGTYEQYF.

This clone was seen a few times. Within the sample, other DNA sequences also encode this same CDR3. The J gene is TRBJ1-5, the V gene TRBV19; TRBD1 matches at 8 bases. CDR3 length: 14 amino acids. Germline V CDR1 and CDR2: LNHDA, SQIVND (reference sequence). The junction had 4 bases not matched to a gene; V was cut back by 5 bases and J by 4 bases. The CDR3 region is CASSATGGNQPQHF. DNA for the CDR3: TGTGCCAGTAGTGCCACAGGGGGTAATCAGCCCCAGCATTTT.

The chain combines TRBV6-5 with TRBJ2-1; 10 positions agree with TRBD1. V was pared by 5 bases and J by 7 bases, with 8 bases of the junction left unmatched. CDR1 is MNHEY, CDR2 SVGAGI, per germline. The CDR3 runs 15 residues. The CDR3 coding sequence is TGTGCCAGCAGTGCACCGGGACAGGGGATGAATGAGCAGTTCTTC. This codes for CASSAPGQGMNEQFF.

The table lists this clone with a few counts. The chain links TRBV28 to TRBJ1-6, with D uncertain. The CDR3 is 13 amino acids. The germline gives CDR1 MDHEN, CDR2 SYDVKM. Trimming took 8 bases from V and 7 from J, leaving 12 bases between them. DNA of the CDR3: TGTGCCAGCGGAGGAGTAGGGAATTCACCCCTCCACTTT. This sequence encodes CASGGVGNSPLHF.

The gene calls are TRBV5-1 and TRBJ1-5; 7 nucleotides match TRBD1. V lost 4 bases and J lost 7; bases outside the gene matches: 5. The CDR3 length is 13 residues. CDR1 SGHRS and CDR2 YFSETQ come from the germline V gene. This CDR3 reads CASSVDRAQPQHF. DNA of the CDR3: TGCGCCAGCAGCGTAGACAGGGCCCAGCCCCAGCATTTT.

This clone was seen more than once but under ten times. The rearrangement uses TRBV10-3 and TRBJ2-7, with 7 nucleotides matching TRBD1. Germline lookup yields CDR1 ENHRY and CDR2 SYGVKD. The CDR3 is 14 amino acids. V lost 6 bases and J lost 2; bases outside the gene matches: 7. The CDR3 sequence: CAISPGTETYEQYF. CDR3 bases: TGTGCCATCAGCCCCGGGACAGAGACCTACGAGCAGTACTTC.

This clone was counted only a few times. The chain employs TRBV7-2 and TRBJ2-1, with 9 bases lining up with TRBD1. The germline V gene has CDR1 SGHTA and CDR2 FQGNSA. The CDR3 runs to 14 residues. Losses at the gene ends were 6 bases for V and 8 bases for J; bases not matched to a gene: 8. CDR3 nucleotide sequence: TGTGCCAGCAGGGGGGACAGGGTTTTCGATGAGCAGTTCTTC. Protein: CASRGDRVFDEQFF.

In this sample, this clone turned up a few times. This chain joins TRBV6-1 and TRBJ2-7; D is perhaps TRBD2 (7 bases). The germline CDR1 and CDR2 sequences are MNHNS and SASEGT. V lost 1 base, J lost 2 bases, and 12 bases lay in between. CDR3 length: 15 amino acids. The CDR3 sequence: CASSEVGGAAYEQYF. CDR3 bases: TGTGCCAGCAGTGAAGTAGGGGGGGCCGCCTACGAGCAGTACTTC.

The CDR3 coding sequence is TGTGCCAGCAGCTTGGGGCCCCGGGGGGCGAGGGAGCAGTACTTC. Protein product: CASSLGPRGAREQYF. J is TRBJ2-7 and V is TRBV5-5, with a possible D match to TRBD2 (7 bases). The germline V gene has CDR1 SGHKS and CDR2 YYEKEE (reference sequence). The CDR3 totals 15 residues. Trimming stripped 0 bases from V and 7 bases from J, with 17 bases between. Full variable domain (missing parts from reference TRBV5-5 and TRBJ2-7): DAGVTQSPTHLIKTRGQQVTLRCSPISGHKSVSWYQQVLGQGPQFIFQYYEKEERGRGNFPDRFSARQFPNYSSELNVNALLLGDSALYLCASSLGPRGAREQYFGPGTRLTVT.

In this sample, this clone turned up a few times. The chain uses TRBV10-3 and TRBJ1-1, with unresolved D. Germline lookup yields CDR1 ENHRY and CDR2 SYGVKD. This CDR3 is 14 amino acids long. V dropped 5 bases and J dropped 1 base, with 11 bases sitting between them. CDR3 in amino acids: CAISTRRGNTEAFF. The CDR3 DNA sequence: TGTGCCATCAGTACCCGACGAGGGAACACTGAAGCTTTCTTT.

This clone was recorded a few times. This rearrangement joins TRBV10-2 to TRBJ2-5, with D possibly matching TRBD2 (5 bases). The V gene's germline CDR1 is WSHSY and CDR2 SAAADI. Trimming removed 4 bases at V and 4 bases at J, with 19 bases between. This CDR3 is built from 16 residues. The CDR3 coding sequence is TGCGCCAGCAGTGCCGGATTAGTGGAGGTTGGAGAGACCCAGTACTTC. It translates to CASSAGLVEVGETQYF.

The chain combines TRBV2 with TRBJ2-3; 8 bases align to TRBD1. Looked up from germline, CDR1 is SNHLY and CDR2 is FYNNEI. V was pared by 4 bases and J by 5 bases, with 5 bases of the junction left unmatched. This CDR3 is built from 14 residues. The CDR3 sequence is CASSGDRWGDTQYF. The CDR3 nucleotides are TGTGCCAGCAGTGGGGACAGGTGGGGAGATACGCAGTATTTT.